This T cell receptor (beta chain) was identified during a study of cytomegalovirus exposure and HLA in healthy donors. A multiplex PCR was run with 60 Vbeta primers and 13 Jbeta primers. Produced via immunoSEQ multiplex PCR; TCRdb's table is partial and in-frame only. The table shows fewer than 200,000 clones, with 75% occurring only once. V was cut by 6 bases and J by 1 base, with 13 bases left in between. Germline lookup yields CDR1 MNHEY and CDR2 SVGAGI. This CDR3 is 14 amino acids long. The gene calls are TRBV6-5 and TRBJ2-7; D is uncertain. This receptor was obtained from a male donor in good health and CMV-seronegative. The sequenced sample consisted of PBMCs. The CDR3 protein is CASSPVSPSYEQYF. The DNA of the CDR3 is TGTGCCAGCAGCCCGGTTAGCCCTTCCTACGAGCAGTACTTC.